These 29 T cell receptor beta chains came from one sample sequenced in a study of response to subunit inactivated influenza vaccine. TCRdb re-derived calls from the RT-PCR reads in MiXCR, one entry per CDR3 protein. The repertoire has fewer than 700,000 distinct CDR3 sequences, around 13% of them found once; the top ten carry around 12%. This material consisted of PBMCs from blood, taken 40 to 50 days after vaccination. The receptor source for this set is a man between 45 and 60 years old who received an inactivated influenza vaccine.

This clonotype was seen many times. CDR3 residues: CSARGFRSQETQYF. The DNA for the CDR3 is TGCAGTGCTAGAGGTTTTAGGAGCCAAGAGACCCAGTACTTC. This chain connects TRBV20-1 to TRBJ2-5; no firm D call. This CDR3 comprises 14 residues. The V gene's germline CDR1 is DFQATT and CDR2 SNEGSKA (reference sequence). Trimming took 1 base from V and 1 from J, leaving 10 bases between them.

This clonotype was found a few times. This rearrangement joins TRBV4-3 to TRBJ1-6; D unresolved. V was clipped by 0 bases and J by 10 bases, with 4 bases between them. Per germline, CDR1 LGHNA and CDR2 YSLEER. The CDR3 loop spans 12 amino acids. Written as DNA, the CDR3 is TGCGCCAGCAGCCAAGAAGGCTCACCCCTCCACTTT. Protein sequence: CASSQEGSPLHF.

The genes are TRBV3-1 and TRBJ1-6; 11 positions match TRBD1. This CDR3 has 15 residues. Trimming at V came to 3 bases and at J to 8 bases, leaving 3 bases not matched to a gene. Germline assignment: CDR1 LGHDT and CDR2 YNNKEL (reference sequence). The CDR3: CASSHWTGGDSPLHF. CDR3 sequence (DNA): TGTGCCAGCAGCCACTGGACAGGGGGCGATTCACCCCTCCACTTT.

This clonotype was recorded at least ten times. The chain joins TRBV6-1 to TRBJ2-7, with 9 bases lining up with TRBD2. Per the germline V gene, CDR1 is MNHNS and CDR2 is SASEGT. V shed 6 bases, J shed 7 bases, and the junction held 4 bases outside the gene matches. The CDR3 covers 12 residues. This chain's CDR3 is CASSDGLAEQYF. As DNA, the CDR3 is TGTGCCAGCAGCGATGGACTAGCGGAGCAGTACTTC.

In this sample, this clonotype turned up a few times. The J gene is TRBJ2-5, the V gene TRBV10-3, with 9 bases matching TRBD2. The CDR3 length is 13 residues. The germline V gene has CDR1 ENHRY and CDR2 SYGVKD. V gave up 6 bases and J gave up 4 bases; unmatched junction bases: 3. The CDR3 nucleotides read TGTGCCATCAGGGCTAGCGGGACAGAGACCCAGTACTTC. Its protein is CAIRASGTETQYF.

The chain links TRBV5-1 to TRBJ1-2, with TRBD1 matching over 7 bases. The CDR3 sequence is 14 residues long. Germline assignment: CDR1 SGHRS and CDR2 YFSETQ. With 4 bases clipped from V and 6 bases from J, the junction kept 9 bases outside the gene matches. Written as DNA, the CDR3 is TGCGCCAGCAGCCCCGGATGGCAGGGGGATGGCTACACCTTC. It yields the protein CASSPGWQGDGYTF.

This clonotype was observed at least ten times. The junction shows a germline mismatch at one end, possibly a read error. This chain uses TRBV4-1 with TRBJ2-2; perhaps TRBD1 as D (6 bases). The CDR3 extends over 14 amino acids. The germline gives CDR1 MGHRA, CDR2 YSYEKL. The CDR3 reads CASSQDWGPGELFF. The CDR3 region has the DNA TGCGCCAGTAGCCAAGACTGGGGGCCCGGGGAGCTGTTTTTT.

The rearrangement links TRBV11-2 to TRBJ2-1, with 15 bases lining up with TRBD2. In germline, CDR1 is SGHAT, CDR2 FQNNGV. After removal of 2 bases from V and 1 base from J, the junction contained 3 bases not matched to a gene. CDR3 length: 18 residues. For the CDR3, the DNA is TGTGCCAGCAGCTTAAGGACTAGCGGGGGGGCATCCTACAATGAGCAGTTCTTC. Its translation is CASSLRTSGGASYNEQFF. The complete variable domain, with remaining parts taken from reference TRBV11-2 and TRBJ2-1, reads EAGVAQSPRYKIIEKRQSVAFWCNPISGHATLYWYQQILGQGPKLLIQFQNNGVVDDSQLPKDRFSAERLKGVDSTLKIQPAKLEDSAVYLCASSLRTSGGASYNEQFFGPGTRLTVL.

This chain connects TRBV5-1 to TRBJ2-7; the D gene could be TRBD1 or TRBD2 (5 bases each). The V end lost 2 bases, the J end lost 3 bases, and 12 bases lay between the germline ends. Per the germline V gene, CDR1 is SGHRS and CDR2 is YFSETQ. The CDR3 extends over 14 amino acids. In nucleotides, the CDR3 is TGCGCCAGCAGCTTCCGGGACGGAGGCTACGAGCAGTACTTC. Amino acids: CASSFRDGGYEQYF.

This clonotype was detected a few times. The chain employs TRBV7-2 and TRBJ2-7; weak D call: TRBD2 (7 bases). Trimming shortened V by 1 base and J by 3 bases, and 16 bases separated the two germline ends. The CDR3 is made up of 16 amino acids. CDR1 SGHTA and CDR2 FQGNSA come from the germline V gene. This CDR3 reads CASSLVAGAGDYEQYF. For the CDR3, the DNA is TGTGCCAGCAGCTTAGTGGCGGGGGCTGGGGACTACGAGCAGTACTTC.

The chain carries TRBV7-8 and TRBJ1-5, with D perhaps TRBD1 (5 bases). The CDR3 has 16 residues. CDR1 SGHVS and CDR2 FQNEAQ come from the germline V gene. V was pared by 1 base and J by 3 bases, with 13 bases between. This CDR3 is CASSLGATAYNQPQHF. Here the CDR3 DNA reads TGTGCCAGCAGCTTAGGGGCGACAGCTTACAATCAGCCCCAGCATTTT.

In its sample, this clonotype was seen a few times. The V and J genes are TRBV20-1 and TRBJ1-4; 7 bases are shared with TRBD1. The length of the CDR3 is 14 residues. Germline CDR1 and CDR2: DFQATT and SNEGSKA (reference sequence). With V trimmed by 0 bases and J by 8 bases, 6 bases remained unmatched. The DNA for the CDR3 is TGCAGTGCTAGAGAAGGACAGGCGGGCGAAAAACTGTTTTTT. Translated: CSAREGQAGEKLFF.

J is TRBJ2-1 and V is TRBV20-1; 8 bases map to TRBD1. The J segment lost 8 bases and the V segment lost 1 base, leaving 10 bases of the junction unmatched. From germline, CDR1 is DFQATT and CDR2 SNEGSKA (reference sequence). This CDR3 has 15 residues. The CDR3: CSARVRRGRNHEQFF. Here the CDR3 DNA reads TGCAGTGCTAGAGTCCGCAGGGGGCGCAACCATGAGCAGTTCTTC.

This chain uses TRBV5-6 with TRBJ2-1, with D perhaps matching TRBD2 (6 bases). Germline CDR1 is SGHDT and CDR2 is YYEEEE. V gave up 1 base and J gave up 7 bases, with 15 bases separating them. The CDR3 spans 15 residues. CDR3: CASSLKPAGGNEQFF. The CDR3 nucleotides read TGTGCCAGCAGCTTGAAGCCGGCCGGGGGAAATGAGCAGTTCTTC.

The V and J genes are TRBV7-6 and TRBJ2-2, with D possibly called TRBD1 or TRBD2 (5 bases each). CDR3 length: 22 amino acids. Deletions cut 1 base from V and 2 bases from J, with 29 bases between. The germline V gene encodes CDR1 SGHVS and CDR2 FNYEAQ. CDR3 sequence: CASSLGYLEGLGTIANTGELFF. The DNA for the CDR3 is TGTGCCAGCAGCTTAGGGTACCTTGAGGGGTTAGGGACGATCGCTAACACCGGGGAGCTGTTTTTT.

This clonotype was seen a few times. J is TRBJ2-5 and V is TRBV10-3, with unresolved D. Per the germline V gene, CDR1 is ENHRY and CDR2 is SYGVKD. The CDR3 runs 17 residues. Trimming removed 3 bases at V and 1 base at J, with 18 bases between. CDR3 sequence reads: CAISDPSLRAPQETQYF. For the CDR3, the DNA is TGTGCCATCAGTGACCCCAGCCTAAGGGCCCCCCAAGAGACCCAGTACTTC.

Comment on this clonotype: The conserved phenylalanine or tryptophan normally closing the CDR3 is absent here, so this likely arose from a read error. The DNA is omitted, as the CDR3 cannot be located on it reliably, and the CDR3 follows TCRdb's listing. This chain uses TRBV6-6 with TRBJ1-2; the table names TRBD1, a call not compared with the DNA. Germline values: CDR1 MNHNY, CDR2 SVGAGI (reference sequence). The CDR3 is 13 residues long, ends included. The CDR3 here is CASSPVSTGRKKV.

This clonotype was detected many times. This chain uses TRBV7-9 with TRBJ2-5; 8 bases map to TRBD2. The V segment lost 5 bases and the J segment 5 bases; nucleotides outside the gene matches: 10. The CDR3 covers 15 residues. CDR1 is SEHNR and CDR2 is FQNEAQ in the germline V gene (reference sequence). The CDR3 spells CASSRNGLAGETQYF. The CDR3 DNA reads TGTGCCAGCAGCCGAAACGGACTAGCCGGGGAGACCCAGTACTTC.

The chain has TRBV7-6 and TRBJ2-1, with D possibly matching TRBD2 (6 bases). Trimming stripped 6 bases from V and 2 bases from J, with 17 bases between. CDR3 size: 16 residues. The V gene's germline CDR1 is SGHVS and CDR2 FNYEAQ. The CDR3 is CASSPKGLPTYNEQFF. The CDR3 bases are TGTGCCAGCAGTCCAAAGGGACTTCCAACCTACAATGAGCAGTTCTTC.

The chain is built from TRBV28 and TRBJ2-1; D gene ambiguous. The CDR3 covers 16 residues. The V gene lost 3 bases and the J gene lost 0 bases, with 12 bases spanning the gap. Germline CDR1 reads MDHEN; CDR2 reads SYDVKM. CDR3 DNA: TGTGCCAGCAGTTTCGGGCACCTACTCTCCTACAATGAGCAGTTCTTC. Encoded protein: CASSFGHLLSYNEQFF.

This clonotype was recorded many times. This sequence joins TRBV28 and TRBJ2-3; the D gene is possibly TRBD2 (6 bases). The CDR3 is made up of 17 amino acids. Trimming took 8 bases from V and 1 from J, leaving 22 bases between them. The V gene's germline CDR1 is MDHEN and CDR2 SYDVKM. The CDR3 here is CASLRRASFIGTDTQYF. In nucleotides, the CDR3 is TGTGCCAGCTTGAGGAGGGCCAGTTTCATCGGCACAGATACGCAGTATTTT.

The chain uses TRBV20-1 and TRBJ2-3; D may be TRBD2 (5 bases). Germline CDR1 and CDR2: DFQATT and SNEGSKA (reference sequence). The CDR3 spans 14 residues. The V gene lost 0 bases and the J gene lost 0 bases, with 7 bases spanning the gap. CDR3 amino acids: CSAREASSTDTQYF. CDR3 nucleotide sequence: TGCAGTGCTAGAGAGGCTAGCAGCACAGATACGCAGTATTTT.

The chain combines TRBV2 with TRBJ2-7, with D possibly being TRBD1 (5 bases). The CDR3 runs 11 residues. Germline V gives CDR1 SNHLY, CDR2 FYNNEI. Trimming removed 7 bases from V and 3 bases from J, with 7 bases in between. The chain's CDR3 is CASNRHYEQYF. The CDR3 DNA sequence: TGTGCCAGCAACAGGCACTACGAGCAGTACTTC.

The CDR3 is CTLCKRLAGGPGTDTQYF. The CDR3 DNA follows: TGTACCCTCTGCAAGCGACTAGCGGGGGGGCCGGGCACAGATACGCAGTATTTT. The rearrangement links TRBV3-2 to TRBJ2-3; TRBD2, the table's D call, was not compared with the DNA. TRBV3-2 is a recognized pseudogene. The CDR3 loop spans 18 amino acids.

In its sample, this clonotype was seen a few times. The chain combines TRBV7-2 with TRBJ2-5; TRBD1 matches 9 bases. The length of the CDR3 is 15 residues. The junction had 10 bases not matched to a gene; V was cut back by 6 bases and J by 5 bases. Looked up from germline, CDR1 is SGHTA and CDR2 is FQGNSA. CDR3 coding DNA: TGTGCCAGCAGTCCCCGACAGGGGGTAATCGAGACCCAGTACTTC. Protein sequence: CASSPRQGVIETQYF.

J is TRBJ2-2 and V is TRBV12-3 or TRBV12-4; D possibly corresponds to TRBD2 (5 bases). The germline V and J ends were trimmed by 3 bases and 5 bases, with 7 bases remaining between them. CDR3 length equals 13 residues. The CDR3 sequence: CASSFLATGELFF. The CDR3 region has the DNA TGTGCCAGCAGTTTTCTAGCAACCGGGGAGCTGTTTTTT.

This rearrangement joins TRBV3-1 to TRBJ2-2; 13 positions match TRBD2. The CDR3 has 16 amino acids. V lost 6 bases to trimming and J lost 7 bases; unmatched junction nucleotides: 8. Germline-derived CDR1 and CDR2 are LGHDT and YNNKEL (reference sequence). The CDR3 reads CASRQTSGRLVGELFF. The CDR3 DNA sequence: TGTGCCAGCAGGCAGACTAGCGGGAGGTTGGTCGGGGAGCTGTTTTTT.

This sequence joins TRBV6-2 or TRBV6-3 and TRBJ2-2; perhaps D is TRBD1 or TRBD2 (5 bases each). V was cut by 6 bases and J by 1 base, with 12 bases left in between. This CDR3 has 15 residues. Germline CDR1 MNHEY, CDR2 SVGEGT. CDR3 sequence (DNA): TGTGCCAGCAGCCCGGGACCCAAGAACACCGGGGAGCTGTTTTTT. Residues: CASSPGPKNTGELFF.

The gene calls are TRBV7-3 and TRBJ2-7; D is possibly TRBD1 or TRBD2 (5 bases each). V lost 6 bases, J lost 3 bases, and 12 bases lay in between. Looked up from germline, CDR1 is SGHTA and CDR2 is FQGTGA. The CDR3 runs to 13 residues. The chain's CDR3 is CASSWDPVYEQYF. The CDR3 nucleotides read TGTGCCAGCAGTTGGGACCCTGTCTACGAGCAGTACTTC.